This T cell receptor beta chain was found in a study of OX40 agonist ivuxolimab in advanced cancers. About the study: An agonistic anti-OX40 (CD134) antibody, ivuxolimab, was used to treat the patients. All patients had ivuxolimab intravenously every 2 weeks at 0.01 to 10 mg/kg. It was permissible to have had prior anti-PD-1, anti-PD-L1 or anti-CTLA-4 therapy, and around 43% had some. Study-level points and caveats: Certain nonresponding patients likewise had low normalized T-cell clonal expansion.

With regard to this clone: The antigen is unknown.

CDR1 and CDR2 from the germline V gene are SEHNR and FQNEAQ (reference sequence). Trimming removed 0 bases from V and 1 base from J, with 12 bases in between. The CDR3 is 16 residues long. Sequenced by immunoSEQ multiplex PCR; TCRdb stores in-frame clones only, minus some. The data contain around 46,000 clones, 86% of them seen just once; the ten biggest clones take up approximately 13%. This TCR derives from an adult with an advanced solid tumor such as melanoma, head and neck, liver or kidney cancer. The V call is TRBV7-9, the J call TRBJ2-5; a weak D match, TRBD2 (5 bases). The specimen comprised CD4+ or CD8+ T cells sorted from blood, sampled in a trial of the OX40 agonist ivuxolimab. The CDR3 reads CASSLALAGFQETQYF. The CDR3 region has the DNA TGTGCCAGCAGCTTAGCGTTGGCGGGCTTCCAAGAGACCCAGTACTTC.